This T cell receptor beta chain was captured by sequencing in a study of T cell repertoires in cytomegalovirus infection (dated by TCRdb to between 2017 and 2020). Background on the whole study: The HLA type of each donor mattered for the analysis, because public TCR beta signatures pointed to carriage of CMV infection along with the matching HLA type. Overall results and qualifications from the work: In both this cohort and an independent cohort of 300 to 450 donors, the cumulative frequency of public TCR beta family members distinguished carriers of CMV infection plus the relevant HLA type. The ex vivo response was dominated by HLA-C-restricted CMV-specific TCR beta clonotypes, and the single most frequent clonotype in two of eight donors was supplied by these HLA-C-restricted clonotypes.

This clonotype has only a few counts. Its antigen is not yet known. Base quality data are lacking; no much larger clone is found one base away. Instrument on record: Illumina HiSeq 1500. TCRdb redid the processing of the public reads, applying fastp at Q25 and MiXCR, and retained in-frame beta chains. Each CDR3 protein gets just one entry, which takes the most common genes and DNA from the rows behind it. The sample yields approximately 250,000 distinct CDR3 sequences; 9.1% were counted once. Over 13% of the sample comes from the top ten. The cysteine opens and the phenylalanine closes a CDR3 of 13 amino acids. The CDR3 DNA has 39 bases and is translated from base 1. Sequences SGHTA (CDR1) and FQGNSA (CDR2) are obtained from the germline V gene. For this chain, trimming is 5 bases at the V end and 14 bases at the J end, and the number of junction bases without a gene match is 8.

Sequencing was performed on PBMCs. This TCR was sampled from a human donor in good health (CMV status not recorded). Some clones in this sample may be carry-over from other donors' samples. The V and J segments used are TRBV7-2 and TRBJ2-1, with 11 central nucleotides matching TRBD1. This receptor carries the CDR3 CASSPGDRGKEFF. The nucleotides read TGTGCCAGCAGCCCCGGGGACAGGGGGAAGGAGTTCTTC.